Listed below are T cell receptor beta chains from one sample, sequenced in a study of control samples from healthy donors and cancer patients. The method was immunoSEQ multiplex PCR; TCRdb's version includes in-frame clones alone and lacks a portion of them. The sample has 98,000 or so clones; 88% are singletons. Input material: blood. These receptors were collected from a woman in her 70s in good health. Both conserved end residues are part of each CDR3. D genes are given only for firm matches. Not all rows give a size; the values are once, few, many and, for expanded clones, a class.

NA | TRBJ1-1 | NA | TRBV7-9 | CATGKLSYTEAFF | TGTGCCACAGGGAAGTTGAGTTACACTGAAGCTTTCTTT
TRBD2 | TRBJ2-1 | NA | TRBV18 | CASSPIAGGLNEQFF | TGTGCCAGCTCACCAATTGCGGGAGGGTTGAATGAGCAGTTCTTC
NA | TRBJ1-2 | NA | TRBV6-4 | CASSPRGGKDGYTF | TGTGCCAGCAGTCCCCGGGGAGGGAAAGATGGCTACACCTTC
TRBD2 | TRBJ2-1 | NA | TRBV30 | CAWSVLGTSAREQFF | TGTGCCTGGAGTGTACTCGGGACTAGCGCTCGGGAGCAGTTCTTC
TRBD1 | TRBJ1-2 | NA | TRBV19 | CASGYADRKGF | TGTGCCAGTGGGTACGCGGACAGGAAGGGCTTC
TRBD2 | TRBJ2-1 | NA | TRBV6-4 | CASRKKRPAGVNEQFF | TGTGCCAGCAGGAAAAAGAGGCCAGCGGGAGTTAATGAGCAGTTCTTC
TRBD1 | TRBJ1-1 | NA | TRBV7-9 | CASSLPSGGTEAFF | TGTGCCAGCAGCTTACCATCAGGGGGGACTGAAGCTTTCTTT
NA | TRBJ1-5 | NA | TRBV19 | CASSMGGRGNQPQHF | TGTGCCAGTAGTATGGGGGGGCGAGGGAATCAGCCCCAGCATTTT
TRBD2 | TRBJ2-1 | NA | TRBV5-6 | CASSLGASGLNEQFF | TGTGCCAGCAGCCTTGGGGCTAGCGGGCTCAATGAGCAGTTCTTC
NA | TRBJ1-2 | NA | TRBV11-2 | CASSPGYGYTF | TGTGCCAGCAGCCCCGGATATGGCTACACCTTC
NA | TRBJ1-1 | NA | TRBV12-5 | CASGDSTTEAFF | TGTGCTAGTGGTGACAGTACGACTGAAGCTTTCTTT
NA | TRBJ1-4 | NA | TRBV7-2 | CASSLGAGANNEKLFF | TGTGCCAGCAGCCTCGGGGCGGGGGCGAATAATGAAAAACTGTTTTTT
NA | TRBJ1-2 | NA | TRBV4-3 | CASSQERALYGYTF | TGCGCCAGCAGCCAAGAAAGGGCCCTCTATGGCTACACCTTC
NA | TRBJ2-4 | few | TRBV30 | CAWRLERKNIQYF | TGTGCCTGGAGATTGGAACGTAAAAACATTCAGTACTTC
NA | TRBJ2-5 | NA | TRBV7-2 | CASSLILALGGETQYF | TGTGCCAGCAGCTTGATTTTGGCCCTCGGCGGGGAGACCCAGTACTTC
NA | TRBJ1-5 | once | TRBV19 | CASSIVPGQPQHF | TGTGCCAGTAGTATAGTCCCTGGCCAGCCCCAGCATTTT
NA | TRBJ1-2 | NA | TRBV12-3/TRBV12-4 | CASSRDALYGYTF | TGTGCCAGCAGTCGGGACGCCTTGTATGGCTACACCTTC
NA | TRBJ2-3 | once | TRBV11-2 | CASSLDRADTQYF | TGTGCCAGCAGCTTAGACAGGGCTGATACGCAGTATTTT
NA | TRBJ2-2 | NA | TRBV27 | CASSLRLGGTGELFF | TGTGCCAGCAGTCTAAGACTAGGCGGGACCGGGGAGCTGTTTTTT
TRBD1 | TRBJ2-1 | NA | TRBV4-3 | CASSPNPGTDNEQFF | TGCGCCAGCAGCCCAAATCCCGGGACAGACAATGAGCAGTTCTTC
NA | TRBJ1-6 | NA | TRBV5-8 | CASTSEQGNSPLHF | TGTGCCAGCACCTCGGAACAGGGTAATTCACCCCTCCACTTT
TRBD2 | TRBJ2-7 | NA | TRBV5-1 | CASSLGGTSTPYEQYF | TGCGCCAGCAGCTTGGGAGGGACTAGCACCCCCTACGAGCAGTACTTC
NA | TRBJ2-1 | NA | TRBV10-3 | CAISDASLAYNEQFF | TGTGCCATCAGTGACGCTAGCCTAGCCTACAATGAGCAGTTCTTC
TRBD2 | TRBJ2-1 | NA | TRBV9 | CASSVDPMVAGVRNEQFF | TGTGCCAGCAGCGTAGACCCAATGGTAGCGGGAGTTAGGAATGAGCAGTTCTTC
TRBD1 | TRBJ1-1 | once | TRBV3-1/TRBV3-2 | CASSPATGVNTEAFF | TGTGCCAGCAGCCCTGCCACAGGGGTGAACACTGAAGCTTTCTTT
NA | TRBJ1-5 | NA | TRBV6-6 | CASRDSSHSNQPQHF | TGTGCCAGCAGGGACAGTAGCCATAGCAATCAGCCCCAGCATTTT
TRBD2 | TRBJ2-1 | NA | TRBV2 | CASTSGPDNEQFF | TGTGCCAGCACTAGCGGCCCTGACAATGAGCAGTTCTTC
NA | TRBJ2-1 | few | TRBV27 | CASSLQGGEQFF | TGTGCCAGCAGTCTACAGGGTGGGGAGCAGTTCTTC
TRBD2 | TRBJ2-5 | NA | TRBV9 | CASSVGGSGGLETQYF | TGTGCCAGCAGCGTAGGGGGTAGCGGGGGTTTAGAGACCCAGTACTTC
NA | TRBJ1-5 | NA | TRBV24-1 | CATSDSIPGDQPQHF | TGTGCCACCAGTGATAGTATACCGGGGGATCAGCCCCAGCATTTT
NA | TRBJ1-4 | NA | TRBV11-2 | CASSPYPNEKLFF | TGTGCCAGCAGCCCATACCCCAATGAAAAACTGTTTTTT
TRBD1 | TRBJ1-1 | NA | TRBV6-6 | CASSYRQGARNTEAFF | TGTGCCAGCAGTTACAGGCAGGGGGCGCGAAACACTGAAGCTTTCTTT
NA | TRBJ1-2 | NA | TRBV5-5 | CASSLEDLAPSGYTF | TGTGCCAGCAGCTTGGAGGACCTTGCTCCCTCGGGCTACACCTTC
NA | TRBJ2-7 | NA | TRBV3-1/TRBV3-2 | CASSQGHREQYF | TGTGCCAGCAGCCAAGGCCACAGAGAGCAGTACTTC
NA | TRBJ2-2 | NA | TRBV12-3/TRBV12-4 | CASSLSSGELFF | TGTGCCAGCAGTTTGAGTTCCGGGGAGCTGTTTTTT
NA | TRBJ1-2 | NA | TRBV24-1 | CATSDPANYGYTF | TGTGCCACCAGTGACCCGGCTAACTATGGCTACACCTTC
NA | TRBJ2-1 | NA | TRBV5-6 | CASSFSVAYNEQFF | TGTGCCAGCAGCTTTTCCGTTGCCTACAATGAGCAGTTCTTC
NA | TRBJ1-4 | once | TRBV6-6 | CASNQGLNEKLFF | TGTGCCAGCAACCAGGGCCTTAATGAAAAACTGTTTTTT
NA | TRBJ1-6 | NA | TRBV30 | CAWSVGQINSPLHF | TGTGCCTGGAGTGTAGGACAGATTAATTCACCCCTCCACTTT
TRBD1 | TRBJ1-6 | NA | TRBV5-4 | CASSSGQGAWNSPLHF | TGTGCCAGCAGCTCTGGACAGGGGGCTTGGAATTCACCCCTCCACTTT
NA | TRBJ1-2 | NA | TRBV6-2/TRBV6-3 | CASSPDWVSYGYTF | TGTGCCAGCAGTCCGGACTGGGTTAGCTATGGCTACACCTTC
NA | TRBJ1-1 | NA | TRBV3-1/TRBV3-2 | CASSPAMNTEAFF | TGTGCCAGCAGCCCAGCCATGAACACTGAAGCTTTCTTT
NA | TRBJ1-3 | NA | TRBV7-2 | CASSVGSSGNTIYF | TGTGCCAGCAGCGTAGGGAGCTCTGGAAACACCATATATTTT
NA | TRBJ1-2 | NA | TRBV20-1 | CSVSERERYTF | TGCAGTGTCTCAGAACGGGAGCGCTACACCTTC
TRBD2 | TRBJ2-7 | NA | TRBV9 | CASSPGLAAYEQYF | TGTGCCAGCAGCCCGGGACTAGCGGCTTACGAGCAGTACTTC
NA | TRBJ2-5 | NA | TRBV24-1 | CATSDPNGETQYF | TGTGCCACCAGTGATCCGAACGGAGAGACCCAGTACTTC
NA | TRBJ2-1 | NA | TRBV6-6 | CASSPLGTRGSYNEQFF | TGTGCCAGCAGTCCACTTGGGACCAGAGGCTCCTACAATGAGCAGTTCTTC
TRBD1 | TRBJ1-2 | NA | TRBV7-2 | CASSLGQGSRGYTF | TGTGCCAGCAGCTTAGGACAGGGGTCAAGGGGCTACACCTTC
NA | TRBJ1-2 | NA | TRBV19 | CASSIEKTGTKYGYTF | TGTGCCAGTAGTATAGAGAAAACCGGGACGAAATATGGCTACACCTTC
NA | TRBJ1-1 | NA | TRBV5-4 | CASSLARGPNTEAFF | TGTGCCAGCAGCTTGGCCAGGGGCCCGAACACTGAAGCTTTCTTT
TRBD1 | TRBJ1-6 | NA | TRBV7-8 | CASSLGTDSPLHF | TGTGCCAGCAGCCTGGGGACAGATTCACCCCTCCACTTT
NA | TRBJ2-3 | NA | TRBV5-4 | CASTNGAKSTDTQYF | TGTGCCAGCACCAATGGGGCCAAAAGCACAGATACGCAGTATTTT
TRBD1 | TRBJ1-6 | once | TRBV30 | CAWRSGGFSSPLHF | TGTGCCTGGAGATCAGGGGGATTTAGTTCACCCCTCCACTTT
NA | TRBJ1-2 | NA | TRBV19 | CASSMNSDRRGYTF | TGTGCCAGTAGTATGAATTCTGACAGGCGCGGCTACACCTTC
NA | TRBJ2-7 | NA | TRBV5-5 | CASSLGGLGSGEQYF | TGTGCCAGCAGCTTGGGGGGGCTGGGGTCTGGCGAGCAGTACTTC
NA | TRBJ2-2 | once | TRBV11-2 | CASSPGPTSNTGELFF | TGTGCCAGCAGCCCGGGCCCGACTTCGAACACCGGGGAGCTGTTTTTT
NA | TRBJ1-3 | NA | TRBV20-1 | CSARLSNTIYF | TGCAGTGCTAGGCTTTCAAACACCATATATTTT
NA | TRBJ1-1 | NA | TRBV19 | CASRDRPNTEAFF | TGTGCCAGTAGGGACAGACCGAACACTGAAGCTTTCTTT
NA | TRBJ2-2 | once | TRBV5-1 | CASSLEGVGTGELFF | TGCGCCAGCAGCTTGGAAGGGGTCGGCACCGGGGAGCTGTTTTTT
NA | TRBJ2-1 | NA | TRBV9 | CASSVVTATWGEQFF | TGTGCCAGCAGCGTAGTGACCGCTACTTGGGGGGAGCAGTTCTTC